The next 32 T cell receptor beta chains were all read from a single sample in a study of control samples from healthy donors and cancer patients. The protocol was immunoSEQ multiplex PCR, while the TCRdb copy is restricted to in-frame clones and leaves out a portion. The table lists approximately 97,000 clones, 90% to 95% of them singletons. The sample was blood. The receptors were sampled from a woman younger than 30 in good health.

The chain uses TRBV6-5 and TRBJ2-1, with 10 bases matching TRBD2. This CDR3 is built from 15 residues. In germline, CDR1 is MNHEY, CDR2 SVGAGI. V was clipped by 0 bases and J by 8 bases; unmatched bases: 4. The CDR3 spells CASSYSGTSVDEQFF. CDR3 nucleotide sequence: TGTGCCAGCAGTTACTCCGGGACTAGCGTCGATGAGCAGTTCTTC.

This chain joins TRBV7-9 and TRBJ1-3, with D unclear. The CDR3 has 14 residues. The V end was cut by 3 bases, the J end by 4 bases, with 10 bases between. Germline V gene lookup returns CDR1 SEHNR and CDR2 FQNEAQ (reference sequence). This CDR3 is CASSFSLGGNTIYF. CDR3 bases: TGTGCCAGCAGCTTCAGCCTCGGCGGAAACACCATATATTTT.

J is TRBJ1-3 and V is TRBV10-3, with D unresolved. The CDR3 runs to 13 residues. V was pared by 6 bases and J by 4 bases, with 10 bases between. Germline loops: CDR1 ENHRY, CDR2 SYGVKD. The chain's CDR3 is CAISYPRGNTIYF. CDR3 sequence (DNA): TGTGCCATCAGCTACCCGCGAGGAAACACCATATATTTT.

The chain couples TRBV24-1 to TRBJ1-2; 9 bases are a match to TRBD1. V lost 4 bases, J lost 5 bases, and 7 bases stayed unmatched. The CDR3 runs 15 residues. CDR1 and CDR2 (germline): KGHDR, SFDVKD. CDR3 sequence: CATSDQSGQGYGYTF. CDR3 coding DNA: TGTGCCACCAGTGACCAATCAGGACAGGGGTATGGCTACACCTTC.

The CDR3 region is CASSLAVQAAPTDTQYF. CDR3 bases: TGCGCCAGCAGCTTGGCAGTTCAAGCGGCCCCCACAGATACGCAGTATTTT. The V and J genes are TRBV5-1 and TRBJ2-3; D might be TRBD2 (5 bases). The V and J ends lost 0 bases and 2 bases respectively, with 16 bases between them. The CDR3 has 17 amino acids. The germline V gene encodes CDR1 SGHRS and CDR2 YFSETQ.

The chain links TRBV6-1 to TRBJ2-1; D is undetermined. V lost 2 bases, J lost 4 bases, and 6 bases lay in between. This CDR3 has 13 residues. Germline CDR1 reads MNHNS; CDR2 reads SASEGT. Here the CDR3 reads CASSEMDYNEQFF. CDR3 bases: TGTGCCAGCAGTGAAATGGATTACAATGAGCAGTTCTTC.

There are a few counts of this clone. V usage is TRBV29-1 and J usage is TRBJ2-6; D remains unclear. CDR3 length equals 13 residues. The V gene's germline CDR1 is SQVTM and CDR2 ANQGSEA. The germline V and J ends were trimmed by 6 bases and 0 bases, with 6 bases remaining between them. Written as DNA, the CDR3 is TGCAGCGTCCCAGCCTCTGGGGCCAACGTCCTGACTTTC. It codes for CSVPASGANVLTF.

V and J are TRBV3-1 (or the pseudogene TRBV3-2) and TRBJ2-1, with 9 bases identical to TRBD2. The V gene end was trimmed by 3 bases and the J gene end by 7 bases; junction bases not matched to a gene: 4. The CDR3 runs 14 residues. CDR1 and CDR2 (germline): LGHDT, YNNKEL (reference sequence). The CDR3 region has the DNA TGTGCCAGCAGCCAGGCGGGAGGGGGGAATGAGCAGTTCTTC. It is translated as CASSQAGGGNEQFF.

The V call is TRBV18, the J call TRBJ2-7; possible D gene TRBD1, 6 bases. This CDR3 has 12 residues. V lost 0 bases, J lost 6 bases, and 6 bases lay in between. From germline, CDR1 is KGHSH and CDR2 LQKENI. This chain's CDR3 is CASSPPTGEQYF. CDR3 DNA sequence: TGTGCCAGCTCACCACCGACAGGCGAGCAGTACTTC. Looking up the rest from reference TRBV18 and TRBJ2-7 gives the full variable domain: NAGVMQNPRHLVRRRGQEARLRCSPMKGHSHVYWYRQLPEEGLKFMVYLQKENIIDESGMPKERFSAEFPKEGPSILRIQQVVRGDSAAYFCASSPPTGEQYFGPGTRLTVT.

The rearrangement uses TRBV5-6 and TRBJ1-1; 7 bases agree with TRBD1. The CDR3 is made up of 14 amino acids. Looked up from germline, CDR1 is SGHDT and CDR2 is YYEEEE. V trimming: 3 bases; J trimming: 2 bases; junction bases outside the gene matches: 4. The CDR3 sequence is CASSWGQTNTEAFF. The CDR3, as DNA: TGTGCCAGCAGCTGGGGACAGACAAACACTGAAGCTTTCTTT. Together with reference TRBV5-6 and TRBJ1-1, the CDR3 gives the full variable domain: DAGVTQSPTHLIKTRGQQVTLRCSPKSGHDTVSWYQQALGQGPQFIFQYYEEEERQRGNFPDRFSGHQFPNYSSELNVNALLLGDSALYLCASSWGQTNTEAFFGQGTRLTVV.

There are a few counts of this clone. J is TRBJ2-2 and V is TRBV19; D remains unclear. CDR1 is LNHDA, CDR2 SQIVND, per germline (reference sequence). CDR3 length: 11 amino acids. The ends were cut back, 2 bases at V and 7 bases at J, with 2 bases in the middle. The CDR3 sequence is CASSIIGELFF. For the CDR3, the DNA is TGTGCCAGTAGTATAATCGGGGAGCTGTTTTTT. Looking up the rest from reference TRBV19 and TRBJ2-2 gives the full variable domain: DGGITQSPKYLFRKEGQNVTLSCEQNLNHDAMYWYRQDPGQGLRLIYYSQIVNDFQKGDIAEGYSVSREKKESFPLTVTSAQKNPTAFYLCASSIIGELFFGEGSRLTVL.

The rearrangement joins TRBV4-2 to TRBJ2-1; no firm D call. Germline V gives CDR1 LGHNA, CDR2 YNFKEQ. V was cut by 0 bases and J by 0 bases, with 6 bases left in between. CDR3 length: 15 residues. CDR3 loop: CASSQDDGSYNEQFF. DNA of the CDR3: TGTGCCAGCAGCCAAGATGACGGCTCCTACAATGAGCAGTTCTTC.

This clone was observed a single time. Other DNA sequences within the sample encode an identical CDR3. This chain uses TRBV4-2 with TRBJ1-5; no definite D call. The CDR3 contains 12 residues. Germline values: CDR1 LGHNA, CDR2 YNFKEQ. V shed 4 bases and J shed 5 bases, with 6 bases lying between them. CDR3 sequence reads: CASSRGDQPQHF. The CDR3 DNA reads as TGTGCCAGCAGCCGTGGAGATCAGCCCCAGCATTTT.

The gene calls are TRBV19 and TRBJ1-5; D is possibly TRBD1 (5 bases). Trimming stripped 6 bases from V and 6 bases from J, with 9 bases between. This CDR3 contains 12 residues. Germline V lookup: CDR1 LNHDA, CDR2 SQIVND (reference sequence). CDR3 sequence (DNA): TGTGCCAGTAGCCCCAGGGCTCAGCCCCAGCATTTT. This codes for CASSPRAQPQHF.

The chain combines TRBV27 with TRBJ2-5; TRBD1 matches 10 bases. Trimming took 6 bases from V and 5 from J; bases not matched to a gene: 12. The CDR3 sequence is 16 residues long. Germline CDR1 and CDR2: MNHEY and SMNVEV (reference sequence). DNA of the CDR3: TGTGCCAGCAGCCCTGCCGGGACAGGGGTTATGGAGACCCAGTACTTC. Translation: CASSPAGTGVMETQYF.

This clone was detected only once. The V call is TRBV5-1, the J call TRBJ1-4; D unresolved. Trimming removed 4 bases from V and 2 bases from J, with 12 bases in between. The germline V gene has CDR1 SGHRS and CDR2 YFSETQ. The CDR3 is made up of 15 amino acids. CDR3 bases: TGCGCCAGCAGCCCACACTCGGCCACTAATGAAAAACTGTTTTTT. The encoded protein is CASSPHSATNEKLFF.

This chain connects TRBV6-5 to TRBJ1-1, with D possibly matching TRBD1 (6 bases). CDR1 and CDR2 from the germline V gene are MNHEY and SVGAGI. This CDR3 region has 15 residues. Trimming took off 2 bases at V and 5 bases at J, with 15 bases between the two ends. The CDR3 coding sequence is TGTGCCAGCAGTTACGCGACAGGCCGTAGGACTGAAGCTTTCTTT. Its protein is CASSYATGRRTEAFF.

The rearrangement joins TRBV13 to TRBJ1-1; D may be TRBD1 (6 bases). The CDR3 sequence is 12 residues long. The germline gives CDR1 PRHDT, CDR2 FYEKMQ (reference sequence). CDR3 protein: CAGTGPNTEAFF. The CDR3 DNA follows: TGTGCTGGTACAGGGCCAAACACTGAAGCTTTCTTT.

Only a few counts were recorded for this clone. CDR3 DNA sequence: TGTGCCAGCAGCCCATCGCTGACAAGGGTGGCAGATACGCAGTATTTT. It yields the protein CASSPSLTRVADTQYF. The rearrangement joins TRBV7-3 to TRBJ2-3; D not certain. Germline lookup yields CDR1 SGHTA and CDR2 FQGTGA. CDR3 length: 16 amino acids. The V end lost 5 bases, the J end lost 4 bases, and 19 bases lay between the germline ends. Using reference TRBV7-3 and TRBJ2-3 for the parts outside the CDR3, the full variable domain is GAGVSQTPSNKVTEKGKYVELRCDPISGHTALYWYRQSLGQGPEFLIYFQGTGAADDSGLPNDRFFAVRPEGSVSTLKIQRTERGDSAVYLCASSPSLTRVADTQYFGPGTRLTVL.

The V call is TRBV7-6, the J call TRBJ2-3; 7 positions match TRBD2. Germline V gene data show CDR1 as SGHVS and CDR2 as FNYEAQ. The CDR3 loop spans 15 amino acids. The V and J ends lost 6 bases and 2 bases, in that order; junction bases with no gene match: 8. Written as DNA, the CDR3 is TGTGCCAGCAGAAGCGGACTAGACTACACAGATACGCAGTATTTT. It yields the protein CASRSGLDYTDTQYF.

The CDR3 DNA follows: TGTGCCAGCAGCTTAGACTACCGCTCTGGAAACACCATATATTTT. It encodes CASSLDYRSGNTIYF. The chain joins TRBV7-2 to TRBJ1-3; D not certain. The germline V and J ends were trimmed by 1 base and 0 bases, with 7 bases remaining between them. CDR1 and CDR2 (germline): SGHTA, FQGNSA. The CDR3 has 15 amino acids.

The V and J genes are TRBV27 and TRBJ1-5; D uncertain. This CDR3 contains 13 residues. In germline, CDR1 is MNHEY, CDR2 SMNVEV (reference sequence). V gave up 5 bases and J gave up 0 bases, with 5 bases separating them. For the CDR3, the DNA is TGTGCCAGCAGTCCGGTTAGCAATCAGCCCCAGCATTTT. Its translation: CASSPVSNQPQHF.

J is TRBJ2-7 and V is TRBV18, with 7 bases aligning to TRBD1. Germline CDR1 KGHSH, CDR2 LQKENI. The CDR3 runs 15 residues. The V segment lost 2 bases and the J segment 4 bases; nucleotides outside the gene matches: 8. CDR3 in DNA: TGTGCCAGCTCACCATCGACAGGGAATTTTTACGAGCAGTACTTC. Translating gives CASSPSTGNFYEQYF. Full variable domain (rest looked up from reference TRBV18 and TRBJ2-7): NAGVMQNPRHLVRRRGQEARLRCSPMKGHSHVYWYRQLPEEGLKFMVYLQKENIIDESGMPKERFSAEFPKEGPSILRIQQVVRGDSAAYFCASSPSTGNFYEQYFGPGTRLTVT.

The chain is built from TRBV5-1 and TRBJ2-2; 12 bases map to TRBD2. Germline CDR1 SGHRS, CDR2 YFSETQ. The trim removed 4 bases at V and 6 bases at J, leaving 4 bases unmatched. The CDR3 sequence is 15 residues long. CDR3 sequence: CASSPGLAGAGELFF. CDR3 DNA: TGCGCCAGCAGCCCGGGACTAGCGGGCGCCGGGGAGCTGTTTTTT.

The V gene is TRBV7-8, the J gene TRBJ2-6; TRBD1 matches 10 bases. The CDR3 consists of 21 residues. V shed 2 bases and J 4 bases; nucleotides not matched to a gene: 17. Germline values: CDR1 SGHVS, CDR2 FQNEAQ. CDR3 in amino acids: CASSLLRNPGTGESGANVLTF. CDR3 nucleotide sequence: TGTGCCAGCAGCTTATTGAGGAACCCCGGGACAGGGGAGTCCGGGGCCAACGTCCTGACTTTC.

The rearrangement links TRBV19 to TRBJ2-3; 8 bases map to TRBD1. The CDR3 consists of 13 residues. Trimming at V came to 6 bases and at J to 7 bases, leaving 6 bases not matched to a gene. In germline, CDR1 is LNHDA, CDR2 SQIVND (reference sequence). The CDR3 DNA reads as TGTGCCAGTAGCGTTCAGGGGGCACATACGCAGTATTTT. Translating gives CASSVQGAHTQYF.

In this sample, this clone turned up once. The CDR3 region is CASSVATGPWETQYF. The CDR3 DNA reads TGTGCCAGCAGCGTAGCTACAGGGCCATGGGAGACCCAGTACTTC. This rearrangement joins TRBV9 to TRBJ2-5; TRBD1 is a possible D gene (6 bases). The V end lost 0 bases, the J end lost 5 bases, and 14 bases lay between the germline ends. CDR1 SGDLS and CDR2 YYNGEE come from the germline V gene. CDR3 length equals 15 residues.

The chain combines TRBV3-1 (or the pseudogene TRBV3-2) with TRBJ1-6; D might be TRBD1 (6 bases). CDR1 and CDR2 from the germline V gene are LGHDT and YNNKEL (reference sequence). V lost 4 bases, J lost 7 bases, and 11 bases lay in between. The CDR3 runs 14 residues. The CDR3 DNA reads as TGTGCCAGCAGCCCTCGGGGGGCCAATTCACCCCTCCACTTT. It codes for CASSPRGANSPLHF.

The V call is TRBV4-3, the J call TRBJ1-2; D might be TRBD1 (6 bases). Germline CDR1 LGHNA, CDR2 YSLEER. V gave up 4 bases and J gave up 5 bases, with 17 bases separating them. The CDR3 length is 15 residues. DNA for the CDR3: TGCGCCAGCAGCCCGGGGGGCAGAGGCTCGTATGGCTACACCTTC. It yields the protein CASSPGGRGSYGYTF.

The chain joins TRBV2 to TRBJ2-3; 10 positions agree with TRBD2. Germline V gene lookup returns CDR1 SNHLY and CDR2 FYNNEI. The CDR3 runs 16 residues. Trimming at V came to 1 base and at J to 9 bases, leaving 10 bases not matched to a gene. The CDR3 is CASSEDSSGGIITQYF. In nucleotides, the CDR3 is TGTGCCAGCAGTGAAGACTCTAGCGGGGGAATCATCACGCAGTATTTT.

V usage is TRBV6-5 and J usage is TRBJ1-1, with 8 bases aligning to TRBD1. With V trimmed by 6 bases and J by 3 bases, 6 bases remained unmatched. The CDR3 spans 14 residues. Per the germline V gene, CDR1 is MNHEY and CDR2 is SVGAGI. The CDR3 here is CASSRTGLYTEAFF. CDR3 in DNA: TGTGCCAGCAGCCGGACAGGGCTGTACACTGAAGCTTTCTTT.

On this clone: Other nucleotide sequences from this sample produce the same CDR3. The chain uses TRBV7-2 and TRBJ2-7; D is ambiguous. This CDR3 has 12 residues. Trimming took 2 bases from V and 4 from J, leaving 6 bases between them. In germline, CDR1 is SGHTA, CDR2 FQGNSA. DNA of the CDR3: TGTGCCAGCAGCTTAATCGGATACGAGCAGTACTTC. As protein: CASSLIGYEQYF.